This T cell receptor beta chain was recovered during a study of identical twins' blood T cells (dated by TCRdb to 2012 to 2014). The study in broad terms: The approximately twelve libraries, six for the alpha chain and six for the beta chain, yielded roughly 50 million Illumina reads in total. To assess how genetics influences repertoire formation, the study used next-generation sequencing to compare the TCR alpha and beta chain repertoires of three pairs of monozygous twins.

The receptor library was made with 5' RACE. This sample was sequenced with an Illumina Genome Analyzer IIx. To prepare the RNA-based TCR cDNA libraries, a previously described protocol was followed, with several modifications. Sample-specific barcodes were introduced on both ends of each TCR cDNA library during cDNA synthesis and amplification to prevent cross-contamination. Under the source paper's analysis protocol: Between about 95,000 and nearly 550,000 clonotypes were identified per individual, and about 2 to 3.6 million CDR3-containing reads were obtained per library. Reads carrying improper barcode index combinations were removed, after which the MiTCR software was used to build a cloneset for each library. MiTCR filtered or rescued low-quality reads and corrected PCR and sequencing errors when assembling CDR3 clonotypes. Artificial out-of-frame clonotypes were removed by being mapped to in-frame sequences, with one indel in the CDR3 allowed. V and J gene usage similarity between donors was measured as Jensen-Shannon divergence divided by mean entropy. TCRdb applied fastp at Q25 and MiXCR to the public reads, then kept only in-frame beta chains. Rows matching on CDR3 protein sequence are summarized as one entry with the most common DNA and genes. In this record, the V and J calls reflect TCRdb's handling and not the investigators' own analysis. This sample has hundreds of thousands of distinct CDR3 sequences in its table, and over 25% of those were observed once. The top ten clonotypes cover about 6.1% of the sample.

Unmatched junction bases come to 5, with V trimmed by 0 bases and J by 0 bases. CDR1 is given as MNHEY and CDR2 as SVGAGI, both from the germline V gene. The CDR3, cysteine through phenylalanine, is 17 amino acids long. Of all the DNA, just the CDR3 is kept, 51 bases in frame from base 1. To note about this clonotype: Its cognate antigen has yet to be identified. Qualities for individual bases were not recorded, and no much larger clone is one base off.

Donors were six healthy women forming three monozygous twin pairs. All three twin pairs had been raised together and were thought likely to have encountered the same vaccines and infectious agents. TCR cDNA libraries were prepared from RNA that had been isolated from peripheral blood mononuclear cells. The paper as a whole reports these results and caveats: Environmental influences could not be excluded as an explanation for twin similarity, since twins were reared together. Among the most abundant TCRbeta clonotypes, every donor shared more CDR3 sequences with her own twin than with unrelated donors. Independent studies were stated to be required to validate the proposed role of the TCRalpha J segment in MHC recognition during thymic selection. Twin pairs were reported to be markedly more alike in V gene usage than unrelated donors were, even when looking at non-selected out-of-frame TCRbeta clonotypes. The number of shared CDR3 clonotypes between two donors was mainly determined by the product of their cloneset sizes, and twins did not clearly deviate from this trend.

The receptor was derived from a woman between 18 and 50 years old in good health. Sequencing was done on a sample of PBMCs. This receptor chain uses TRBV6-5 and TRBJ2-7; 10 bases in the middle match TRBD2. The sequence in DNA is TGTGCCAGCAGTTACTCCGGACTAGCGGCCGTCTCCTACGAGCAGTACTTC. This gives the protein CASSYSGLAAVSYEQYF.